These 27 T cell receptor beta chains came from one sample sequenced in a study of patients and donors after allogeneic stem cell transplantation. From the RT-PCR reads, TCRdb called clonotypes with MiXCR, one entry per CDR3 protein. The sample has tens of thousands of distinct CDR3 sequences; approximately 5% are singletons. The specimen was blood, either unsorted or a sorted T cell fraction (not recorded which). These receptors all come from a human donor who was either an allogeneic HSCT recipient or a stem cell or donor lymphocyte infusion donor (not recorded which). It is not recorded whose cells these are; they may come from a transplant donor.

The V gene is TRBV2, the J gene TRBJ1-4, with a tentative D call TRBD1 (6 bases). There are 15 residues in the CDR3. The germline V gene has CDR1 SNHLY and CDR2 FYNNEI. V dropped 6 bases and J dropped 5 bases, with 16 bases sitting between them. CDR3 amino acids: CASRKGGSPNEKLFF. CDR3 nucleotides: TGTGCCAGCAGGAAGGGGGGAAGCCCCAATGAAAAACTGTTTTTT.

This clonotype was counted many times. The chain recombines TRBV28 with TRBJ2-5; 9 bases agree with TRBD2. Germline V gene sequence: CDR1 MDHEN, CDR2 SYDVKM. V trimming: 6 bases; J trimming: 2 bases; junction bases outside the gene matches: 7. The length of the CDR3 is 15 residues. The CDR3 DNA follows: TGTGCCAGCAGGTCTGGGACTAGCTTTCAAGAGACCCAGTACTTC. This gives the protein CASRSGTSFQETQYF.

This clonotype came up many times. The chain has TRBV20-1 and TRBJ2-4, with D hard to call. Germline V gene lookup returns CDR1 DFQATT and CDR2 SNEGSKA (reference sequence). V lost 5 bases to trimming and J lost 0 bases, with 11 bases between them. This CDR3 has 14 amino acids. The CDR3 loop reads CSASPALAKNIQYF. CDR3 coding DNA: TGCAGTGCTTCCCCTGCACTAGCCAAAAACATTCAGTACTTC.

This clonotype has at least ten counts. The CDR3 nucleotides read TGTGCCAGCAGCCAGACCGGGACTAGCGTATACAATGAGCAGTTCTTC. Protein product: CASSQTGTSVYNEQFF. V gene TRBV3-1 combines with J gene TRBJ2-1, with TRBD2 matching over 10 bases. CDR1 and CDR2 from the germline V gene are LGHDT and YNNKEL (reference sequence). With 3 bases clipped from V and 4 bases from J, the junction kept 6 bases outside the gene matches. This CDR3 contains 16 residues.

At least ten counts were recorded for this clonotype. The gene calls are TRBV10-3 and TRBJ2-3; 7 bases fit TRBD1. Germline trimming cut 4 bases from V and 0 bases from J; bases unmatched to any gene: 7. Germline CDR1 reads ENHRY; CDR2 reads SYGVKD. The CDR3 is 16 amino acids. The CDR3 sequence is CAISARQGRSTDTQYF. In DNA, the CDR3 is TGTGCCATCAGTGCTCGACAGGGAAGGAGCACAGATACGCAGTATTTT.

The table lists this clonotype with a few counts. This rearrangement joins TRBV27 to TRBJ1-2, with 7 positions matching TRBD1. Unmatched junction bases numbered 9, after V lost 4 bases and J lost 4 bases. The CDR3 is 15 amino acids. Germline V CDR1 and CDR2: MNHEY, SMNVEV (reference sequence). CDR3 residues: CASSSPTGPGYGYTF. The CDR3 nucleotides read TGTGCCAGCAGTTCGCCGACAGGGCCGGGCTATGGCTACACCTTC.

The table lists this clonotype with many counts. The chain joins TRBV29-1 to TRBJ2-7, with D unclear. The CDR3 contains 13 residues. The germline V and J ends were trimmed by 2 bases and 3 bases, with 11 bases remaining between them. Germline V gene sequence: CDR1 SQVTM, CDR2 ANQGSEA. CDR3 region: CSVELRQSYEQYF. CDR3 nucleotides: TGCAGCGTTGAACTCCGCCAGAGCTACGAGCAGTACTTC.

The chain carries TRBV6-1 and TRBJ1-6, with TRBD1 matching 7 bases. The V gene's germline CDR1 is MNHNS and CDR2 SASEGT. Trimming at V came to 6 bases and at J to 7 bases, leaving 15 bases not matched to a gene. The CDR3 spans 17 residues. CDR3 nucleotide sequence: TGTGCCAGCAGGGCTAACAGGGGACTTAGGCGAAATTCACCCCTCCACTTT. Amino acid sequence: CASRANRGLRRNSPLHF.

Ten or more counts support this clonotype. The CDR3 sequence is CSAPPTGGTEAFF. Here the CDR3 DNA reads TGCAGTGCCCCGCCGACAGGGGGCACTGAAGCTTTCTTT. The chain has TRBV20-1 and TRBJ1-1; 9 bases map to TRBD1. J lost 4 bases, V lost 6 bases, and 6 bases had no gene match. CDR3 length: 13 residues. CDR1 DFQATT and CDR2 SNEGSKA come from the germline V gene (reference sequence).

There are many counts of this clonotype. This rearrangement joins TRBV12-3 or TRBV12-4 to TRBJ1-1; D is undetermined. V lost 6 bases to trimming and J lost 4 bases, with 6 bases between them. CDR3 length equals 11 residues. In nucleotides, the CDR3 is TGTGCCAGCAGAAAGGCCACTGAAGCTTTCTTT. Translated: CASRKATEAFF.

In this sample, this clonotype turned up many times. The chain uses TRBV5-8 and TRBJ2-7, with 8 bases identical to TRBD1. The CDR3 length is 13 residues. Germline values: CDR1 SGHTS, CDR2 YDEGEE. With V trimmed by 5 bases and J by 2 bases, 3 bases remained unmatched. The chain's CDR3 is CASSWTGPYEQYF. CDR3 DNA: TGTGCCAGCAGTTGGACAGGGCCCTACGAGCAGTACTTC.

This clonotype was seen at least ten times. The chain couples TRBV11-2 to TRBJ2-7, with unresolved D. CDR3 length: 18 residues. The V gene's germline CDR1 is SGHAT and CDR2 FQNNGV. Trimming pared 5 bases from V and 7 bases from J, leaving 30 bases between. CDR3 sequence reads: CASSPLNRKKNDLFEQYF. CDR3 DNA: TGTGCCAGCAGCCCGCTTAATCGTAAGAAGAACGATTTATTTGAGCAGTACTTC.

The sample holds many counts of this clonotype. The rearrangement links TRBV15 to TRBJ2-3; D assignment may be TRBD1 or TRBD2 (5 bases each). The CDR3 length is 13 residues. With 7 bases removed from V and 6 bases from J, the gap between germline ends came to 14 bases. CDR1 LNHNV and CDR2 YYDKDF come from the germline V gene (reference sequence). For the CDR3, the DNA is TGTGCCACCACCCCAGGGCGGGTGGATACGCAGTATTTT. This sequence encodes CATTPGRVDTQYF.

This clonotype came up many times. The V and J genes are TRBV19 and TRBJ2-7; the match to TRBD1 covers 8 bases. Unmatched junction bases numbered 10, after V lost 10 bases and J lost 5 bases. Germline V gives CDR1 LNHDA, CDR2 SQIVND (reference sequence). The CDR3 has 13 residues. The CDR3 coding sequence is TGTGCCACCTCGGACAGGGAGGTCAACGAGCAGTACTTC. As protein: CATSDREVNEQYF.

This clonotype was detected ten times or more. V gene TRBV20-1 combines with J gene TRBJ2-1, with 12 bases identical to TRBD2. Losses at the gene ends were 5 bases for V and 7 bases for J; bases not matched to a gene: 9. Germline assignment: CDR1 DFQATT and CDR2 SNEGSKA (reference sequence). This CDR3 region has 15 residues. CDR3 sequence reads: CSASPLAGGWNEQFF. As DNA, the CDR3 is TGCAGTGCTTCGCCGCTAGCGGGAGGGTGGAATGAGCAGTTCTTC.

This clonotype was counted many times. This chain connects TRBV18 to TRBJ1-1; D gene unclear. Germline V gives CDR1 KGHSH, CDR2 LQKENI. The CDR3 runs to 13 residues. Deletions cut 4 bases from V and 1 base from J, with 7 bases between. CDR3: CASSRQKNTEAFF. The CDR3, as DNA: TGTGCCAGCTCACGGCAGAAGAACACTGAAGCTTTCTTT.

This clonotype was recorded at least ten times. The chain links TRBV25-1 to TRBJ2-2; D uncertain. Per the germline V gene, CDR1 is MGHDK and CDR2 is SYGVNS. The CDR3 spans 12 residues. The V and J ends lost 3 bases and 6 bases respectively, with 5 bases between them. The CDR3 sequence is CASSEDPGELFF. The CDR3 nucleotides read TGTGCCAGCAGTGAGGATCCCGGGGAGCTGTTTTTT.

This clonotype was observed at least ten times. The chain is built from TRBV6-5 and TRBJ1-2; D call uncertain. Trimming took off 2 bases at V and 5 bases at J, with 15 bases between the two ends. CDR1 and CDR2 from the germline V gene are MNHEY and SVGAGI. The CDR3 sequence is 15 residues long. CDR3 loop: CASSYQATPSYGYTF. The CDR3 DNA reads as TGTGCCAGCAGTTACCAGGCCACACCTTCATATGGCTACACCTTC.

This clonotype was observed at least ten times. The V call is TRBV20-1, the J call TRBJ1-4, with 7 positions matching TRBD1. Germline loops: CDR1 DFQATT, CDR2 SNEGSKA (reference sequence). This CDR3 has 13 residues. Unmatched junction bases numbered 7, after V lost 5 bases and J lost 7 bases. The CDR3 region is CSAFSRQGEKLFF. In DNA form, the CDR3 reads TGCAGTGCTTTTTCCCGACAGGGTGAAAAACTGTTTTTT.

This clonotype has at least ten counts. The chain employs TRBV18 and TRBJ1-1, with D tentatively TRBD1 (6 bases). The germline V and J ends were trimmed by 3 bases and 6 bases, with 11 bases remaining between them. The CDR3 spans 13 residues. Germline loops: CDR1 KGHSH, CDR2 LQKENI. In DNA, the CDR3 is TGTGCCAGCTCACCGAGGACAGTAGCTGAAGCTTTCTTT. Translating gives CASSPRTVAEAFF.

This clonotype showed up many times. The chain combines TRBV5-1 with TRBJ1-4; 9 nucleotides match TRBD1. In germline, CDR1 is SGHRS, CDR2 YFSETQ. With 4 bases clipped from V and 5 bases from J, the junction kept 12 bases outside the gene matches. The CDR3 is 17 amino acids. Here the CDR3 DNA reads TGCGCCAGCAGCCAGACAGGGGGGGGATACGTAAATGAAAAACTGTTTTTT. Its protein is CASSQTGGGYVNEKLFF. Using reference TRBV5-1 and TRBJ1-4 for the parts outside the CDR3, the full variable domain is KAGVTQTPRYLIKTRGQQVTLSCSPISGHRSVSWYQQTPGQGLQFLFEYFSETQRNKGNFPGRFSGRQFSNSRSEMNVSTLELGDSALYLCASSQTGGGYVNEKLFFGSGTQLSVL.

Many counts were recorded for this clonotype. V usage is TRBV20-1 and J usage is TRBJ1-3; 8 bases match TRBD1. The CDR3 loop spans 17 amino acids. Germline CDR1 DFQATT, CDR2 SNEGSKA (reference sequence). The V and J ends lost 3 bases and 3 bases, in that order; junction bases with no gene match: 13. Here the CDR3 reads CSARDRVPRYGGNTIYF. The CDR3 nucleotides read TGCAGTGCTAGGGACAGGGTTCCCAGGTATGGTGGAAACACCATATATTTT.

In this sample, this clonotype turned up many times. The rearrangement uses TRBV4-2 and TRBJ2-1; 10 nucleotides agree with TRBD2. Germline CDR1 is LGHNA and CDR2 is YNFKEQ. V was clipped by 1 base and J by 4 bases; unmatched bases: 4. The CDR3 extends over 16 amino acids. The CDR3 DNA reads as TGTGCCAGCAGCCAAGGGACTAGCGGCCTATACAATGAGCAGTTCTTC. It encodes CASSQGTSGLYNEQFF.

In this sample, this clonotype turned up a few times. The CDR3 spells CSARLSGTFYGYTF. The CDR3 nucleotides read TGCAGTGCTAGATTGTCCGGGACCTTCTATGGCTACACCTTC. This chain uses TRBV20-1 with TRBJ1-2, with a possible D match to TRBD1 (5 bases). Germline V gene sequence: CDR1 DFQATT, CDR2 SNEGSKA (reference sequence). Trimming left V 2 bases short and J 4 bases short, with 14 bases between. This CDR3 is built from 14 residues.

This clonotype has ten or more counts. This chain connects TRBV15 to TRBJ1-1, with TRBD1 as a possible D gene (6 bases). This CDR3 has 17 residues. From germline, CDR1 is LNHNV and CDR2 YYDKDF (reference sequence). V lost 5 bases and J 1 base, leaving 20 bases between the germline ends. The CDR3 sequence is CATSVRTALMGNTEAFF. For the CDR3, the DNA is TGTGCCACCAGCGTTAGGACAGCCCTAATGGGGAACACTGAAGCTTTCTTT.

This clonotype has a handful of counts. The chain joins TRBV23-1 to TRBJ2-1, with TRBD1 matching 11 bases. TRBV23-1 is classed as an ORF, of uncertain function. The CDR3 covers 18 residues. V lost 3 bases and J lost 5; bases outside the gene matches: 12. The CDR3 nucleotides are TGCGCCAGCAGTCATCCCCCCGCGGACAGGGGGCGCCACAATGAGCAGTTCTTC. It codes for CASSHPPADRGRHNEQFF.

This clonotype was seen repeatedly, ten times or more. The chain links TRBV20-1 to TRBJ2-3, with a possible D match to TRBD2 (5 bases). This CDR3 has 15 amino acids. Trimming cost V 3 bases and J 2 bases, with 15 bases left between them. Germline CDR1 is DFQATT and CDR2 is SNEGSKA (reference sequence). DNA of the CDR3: TGCAGTGCTAGGTCTGCGGAGGATATCACAGATACGCAGTATTTT. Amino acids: CSARSAEDITDTQYF.